One sample yielded the 12 T cell receptor beta chains listed below, sequenced in a study of control samples from healthy donors and cancer patients. Clones were read by immunoSEQ multiplex PCR, and TCRdb kept only the in-frame ones, dropping some. In the table there are more than 80,000 clones, 90% to 95% of which are singletons. The sequenced sample was blood. The receptors shown here come from a man younger than 30 in good health.

The chain carries TRBV6-1 and TRBJ1-4, with unresolved D. CDR1 and CDR2 from the germline V gene are MNHNS and SASEGT. This CDR3 is built from 13 residues. Trimming cost V 1 base and J 6 bases, with 6 bases left between them. The CDR3, as DNA: TGTGCCAGCAGTGAAGAGAGGGATGAAAAACTGTTTTTT. It translates to CASSEERDEKLFF.

This chain joins TRBV19 and TRBJ2-7, with D perhaps TRBD1 (5 bases). The V and J ends lost 3 bases and 2 bases respectively, with 5 bases between them. The CDR3 is made up of 12 amino acids. Germline V gene data show CDR1 as LNHDA and CDR2 as SQIVND (reference sequence). The CDR3 protein is CASSMTAYEQYF. The CDR3 DNA reads as TGTGCCAGTAGTATGACAGCCTACGAGCAGTACTTC.

In this sample, this clone turned up a few times. The chain joins TRBV9 to TRBJ1-4; D is unclear. Trimming took 0 bases from V and 2 from J, leaving 14 bases between them. The CDR3 contains 17 residues. Germline V CDR1 and CDR2: SGDLS, YYNGEE. The CDR3 bases are TGTGCCAGCAGCGTAGGGTCTTTTGGGCGGACTAATGAAAAACTGTTTTTT. Translation: CASSVGSFGRTNEKLFF.

Points on this clone: Other DNA sequences in the same sample also yield this CDR3. The genes are TRBV27 and TRBJ1-6; the D is unclear. The CDR3 is made up of 14 amino acids. V shed 3 bases and J shed 5 bases, with 8 bases lying between them. In germline, CDR1 is MNHEY, CDR2 SMNVEV (reference sequence). CDR3 residues: CASSLGWDNSPLHF. CDR3 sequence (DNA): TGTGCCAGCAGTTTGGGCTGGGATAATTCACCCCTCCACTTT.

The rearrangement links TRBV7-2 to TRBJ2-7; TRBD1 agrees at 11 bases. The CDR3 totals 15 residues. Germline loops: CDR1 SGHTA, CDR2 FQGNSA. V lost 3 bases and J lost 5; bases outside the gene matches: 6. The CDR3 protein is CASSLLGQGADEQYF. DNA of the CDR3: TGTGCCAGCAGCTTGCTCGGACAGGGGGCTGACGAGCAGTACTTC.

This clone appeared a single time. This chain links TRBV24-1 with TRBJ2-3; possible D gene TRBD1, 6 bases. The germline V gene encodes CDR1 KGHDR and CDR2 SFDVKD. This CDR3 region has 16 residues. V lost 4 bases and J 1 base, leaving 14 bases between the germline ends. CDR3 region: CATSDSARQGTDTQYF. The CDR3, as DNA: TGTGCCACCAGTGACTCAGCGAGACAGGGCACAGATACGCAGTATTTT.

This clone appeared a single time. This chain uses TRBV9 with TRBJ1-5; tentative D call: TRBD1 (5 bases). Germline V gene data show CDR1 as SGDLS and CDR2 as YYNGEE. The CDR3 runs 14 residues. Trimming removed 3 bases from V and 0 bases from J, with 7 bases in between. As DNA, the CDR3 is TGTGCCAGCAGCGGAGACAGTAGCAATCAGCCCCAGCATTTT. This codes for CASSGDSSNQPQHF. The full variable domain, in which reference TRBV9 and TRBJ1-5 provide the parts outside the CDR3, is DSGVTQTPKHLITATGQRVTLRCSPRSGDLSVYWYQQSLDQGLQFLIQYYNGEERAKGNILERFSAQQFPDLHSELNLSSLELGDSALYFCASSGDSSNQPQHFGDGTRLSIL.

The rearrangement links TRBV6-6 to TRBJ2-2; D possibly corresponds to TRBD1 (6 bases). Germline CDR1 is MNHNY and CDR2 is SVGAGI (reference sequence). The CDR3 is made up of 15 amino acids. Trimming shortened V by 5 bases and J by 5 bases, and 15 bases separated the two germline ends. DNA of the CDR3: TGTGCCAGCAGTACGATAACAGGGACAACCGGGGAGCTGTTTTTT. Amino acids: CASSTITGTTGELFF.

The V gene is TRBV6-5, the J gene TRBJ2-4; tentatively, D is TRBD1 (5 bases). This CDR3 contains 15 residues. With 4 bases removed from V and 6 bases from J, the gap between germline ends came to 16 bases. Germline values: CDR1 MNHEY, CDR2 SVGAGI. Here the CDR3 reads CASSSQDQTGNIQYF. For the CDR3, the DNA is TGTGCCAGCAGTTCACAGGACCAGACGGGAAACATTCAGTACTTC.

This chain joins TRBV19 and TRBJ2-3; unclear D gene. This CDR3 comprises 13 residues. From germline, CDR1 is LNHDA and CDR2 SQIVND (reference sequence). Deletions cut 5 bases from V and 0 bases from J, with 6 bases between. The CDR3 sequence: CASSWSSTDTQYF. CDR3 DNA: TGTGCCAGTAGTTGGTCCAGCACAGATACGCAGTATTTT.

The rearrangement joins TRBV5-1 to TRBJ1-2; D unresolved. The V gene's germline CDR1 is SGHRS and CDR2 YFSETQ. This CDR3 has 13 residues. The germline V and J ends were trimmed by 0 bases and 8 bases, with 11 bases remaining between them. CDR3 region: CASSLGPPSGYTF. DNA of the CDR3: TGCGCCAGCAGCTTGGGTCCCCCCAGCGGCTACACCTTC.

The genes are TRBV6-5 and TRBJ2-1; 9 bases line up with TRBD2. The CDR3 covers 14 residues. The V gene's germline CDR1 is MNHEY and CDR2 SVGAGI. Trimming at V came to 6 bases and at J to 8 bases, leaving 8 bases not matched to a gene. The CDR3 region is CASRTRGGRDEQFF. CDR3 bases: TGTGCCAGCAGAACGCGGGGGGGCAGGGATGAGCAGTTCTTC.